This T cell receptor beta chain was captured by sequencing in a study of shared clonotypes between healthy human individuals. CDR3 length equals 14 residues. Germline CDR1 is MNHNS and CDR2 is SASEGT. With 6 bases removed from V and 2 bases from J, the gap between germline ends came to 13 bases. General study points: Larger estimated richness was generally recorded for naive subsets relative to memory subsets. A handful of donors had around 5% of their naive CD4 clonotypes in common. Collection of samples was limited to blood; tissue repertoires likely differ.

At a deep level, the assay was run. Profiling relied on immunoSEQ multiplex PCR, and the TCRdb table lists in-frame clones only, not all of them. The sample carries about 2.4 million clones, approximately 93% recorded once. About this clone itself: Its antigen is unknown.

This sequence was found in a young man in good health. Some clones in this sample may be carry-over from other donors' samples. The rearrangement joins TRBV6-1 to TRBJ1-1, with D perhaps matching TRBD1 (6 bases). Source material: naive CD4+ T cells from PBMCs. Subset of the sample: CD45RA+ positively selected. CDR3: CASSPGGQNTEAFF. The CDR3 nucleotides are TGTGCCAGCAGCCCCGGGGGGCAAAACACTGAAGCTTTCTTT.